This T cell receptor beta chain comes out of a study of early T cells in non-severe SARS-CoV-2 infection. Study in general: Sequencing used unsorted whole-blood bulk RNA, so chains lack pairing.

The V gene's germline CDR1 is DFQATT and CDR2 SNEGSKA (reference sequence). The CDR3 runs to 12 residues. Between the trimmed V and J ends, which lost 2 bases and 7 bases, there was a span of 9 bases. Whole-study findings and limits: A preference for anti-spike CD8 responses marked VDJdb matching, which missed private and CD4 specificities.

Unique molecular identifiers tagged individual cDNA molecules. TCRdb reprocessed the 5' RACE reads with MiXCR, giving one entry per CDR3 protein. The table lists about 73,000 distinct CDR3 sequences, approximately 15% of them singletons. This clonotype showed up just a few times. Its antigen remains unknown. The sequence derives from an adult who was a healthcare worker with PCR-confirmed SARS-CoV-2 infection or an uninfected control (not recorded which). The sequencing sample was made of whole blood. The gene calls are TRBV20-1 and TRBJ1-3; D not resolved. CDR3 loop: CSARRAENTIYF. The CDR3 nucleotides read TGCAGTGCTAGACGGGCAGAGAACACCATATATTTT.